A selection of T cell receptor beta chains follows, all from one sample in a study of T cells after yellow fever vaccination. TCRdb re-derived calls from the 5' RACE reads in MiXCR, one entry per CDR3 protein. This sample has some 340,000 distinct CDR3 sequences; roughly 10% occur once, and the top ten carry about 3.5%. Sequenced here: CD4+ T cells sorted from PBMCs, sampled 45 days after the yellow fever booster vaccination. The receptors were sampled from a man aged 18 to 30 who received the YFV17D yellow fever vaccine. Both conserved end residues are part of each CDR3. Each record gives: clone size, J gene, V gene, CDR3 length, D gene, CDR3 protein, CDR3 DNA. The D gene is left open where the match is weak. Clone size is not always given. Where it is, it says once, few, many or a class for expanded clones.

clone_size: few
j_call: TRBJ1-1
v_call: TRBV12-3/TRBV12-4
cdr3_length: 14
d_call: -
cdr3_aa: CASSLATAGTEAFF
cdr3_nt: TGTGCCAGCAGTTTAGCGACGGCCGGCACTGAAGCTTTCTTT

clone_size: -
j_call: TRBJ2-5
v_call: TRBV11-2
cdr3_length: 16
d_call: -
cdr3_aa: CASRVGGTGTIETQYF
cdr3_nt: TGTGCCAGCAGAGTAGGAGGGACTGGCACTATTGAGACCCAGTACTTC

clone_size: few
j_call: TRBJ2-1
v_call: TRBV5-1
cdr3_length: 15
d_call: TRBD2
cdr3_aa: CASSRLGGFYNEQFF
cdr3_nt: TGCGCCAGCAGCCGCCTCGGGGGGTTTTACAATGAGCAGTTCTTC

clone_size: few
j_call: TRBJ1-5
v_call: TRBV20-1
cdr3_length: 18
d_call: TRBD1
cdr3_aa: CSARERDRGQSSNQPQHF
cdr3_nt: TGCAGTGCCCGTGAACGGGACAGGGGGCAGTCTAGCAATCAGCCCCAGCATTTT

clone_size: -
j_call: TRBJ2-1
v_call: TRBV12-3/TRBV12-4
cdr3_length: 13
d_call: -
cdr3_aa: CASSFYESNEQFF
cdr3_nt: TGTGCCAGCAGTTTTTACGAGAGCAATGAGCAGTTCTTC

clone_size: -
j_call: TRBJ1-6
v_call: TRBV27
cdr3_length: 16
d_call: -
cdr3_aa: CASSRTRRSYNSPLHF
cdr3_nt: TGTGCCAGCAGTCGGACACGTCGCTCCTATAATTCACCCCTCCACTTT

clone_size: -
j_call: TRBJ1-1
v_call: TRBV28
cdr3_length: 15
d_call: -
cdr3_aa: CASSFPLFAVTEAFF
cdr3_nt: TGTGCCAGCAGTTTCCCCCTCTTTGCGGTAACTGAAGCTTTCTTT

clone_size: many
j_call: TRBJ2-3
v_call: TRBV5-1
cdr3_length: 15
d_call: TRBD2
cdr3_aa: CASSLPGLAVNTQYF
cdr3_nt: TGCGCCAGCAGCTTACCGGGACTAGCGGTAAATACGCAGTATTTT

clone_size: -
j_call: TRBJ1-2
v_call: TRBV6-6
cdr3_length: 15
d_call: -
cdr3_aa: CASSYLDGANYGYTF
cdr3_nt: TGTGCCAGCAGTTACCTGGACGGAGCTAACTATGGCTACACCTTC

clone_size: few
j_call: TRBJ2-5
v_call: TRBV6-4
cdr3_length: 16
d_call: -
cdr3_aa: CASSELVQRQQETQYF
cdr3_nt: TGTGCCAGCAGTGAGCTAGTCCAGCGGCAACAAGAGACCCAGTACTTC

clone_size: few
j_call: TRBJ2-7
v_call: TRBV13
cdr3_length: 18
d_call: TRBD2
cdr3_aa: CASSRGPSSGEVFGEQYF
cdr3_nt: TGTGCCAGCAGCCGAGGCCCCTCTAGCGGGGAAGTATTTGGCGAGCAGTACTTC

clone_size: few
j_call: TRBJ2-5
v_call: TRBV7-2
cdr3_length: 15
d_call: TRBD2
cdr3_aa: CASSGQAGGLETQYF
cdr3_nt: TGTGCCAGCAGCGGCCAAGCGGGGGGCCTGGAGACCCAGTACTTC

clone_size: many
j_call: TRBJ1-1
v_call: TRBV12-3/TRBV12-4
cdr3_length: 13
d_call: -
cdr3_aa: CASSFGGGTEAFF
cdr3_nt: TGTGCCAGCAGTTTCGGTGGGGGGACTGAAGCTTTCTTT

clone_size: -
j_call: TRBJ2-4
v_call: TRBV5-1
cdr3_length: 13
d_call: -
cdr3_aa: CASSLEGKNIQYF
cdr3_nt: TGCGCCAGCAGCTTGGAGGGAAAAAACATTCAGTACTTC

clone_size: -
j_call: TRBJ2-2
v_call: TRBV7-2
cdr3_length: 15
d_call: -
cdr3_aa: CASSSDSRGTGELFF
cdr3_nt: TGTGCCAGCAGCTCGGACAGCCGTGGGACCGGGGAGCTGTTTTTT

clone_size: many
j_call: TRBJ2-3
v_call: TRBV29-1
cdr3_length: 12
d_call: -
cdr3_aa: CSGGQSTDTQYF
cdr3_nt: TGCAGCGGCGGACAGAGCACAGATACGCAGTATTTT

clone_size: few
j_call: TRBJ2-5
v_call: TRBV20-1
cdr3_length: 12
d_call: -
cdr3_aa: CSARGSSETQYF
cdr3_nt: TGCAGTGCTAGGGGTAGTTCGGAGACCCAGTACTTC

clone_size: -
j_call: TRBJ1-1
v_call: TRBV5-6
cdr3_length: 15
d_call: -
cdr3_aa: CASSLIGGTNTEAFF
cdr3_nt: TGTGCCAGCAGCCTCATAGGAGGGACGAACACTGAAGCTTTCTTT

clone_size: few
j_call: TRBJ1-1
v_call: TRBV4-1
cdr3_length: 14
d_call: -
cdr3_aa: CASSQEVILTEAFF
cdr3_nt: TGCGCCAGCAGCCAAGAAGTGATATTGACTGAAGCTTTCTTT

clone_size: -
j_call: TRBJ2-7
v_call: TRBV7-6
cdr3_length: 15
d_call: TRBD1
cdr3_aa: CASSTTGGQGTEQYF
cdr3_nt: TGTGCCAGCAGCACAACCGGGGGACAGGGTACCGAGCAGTACTTC

clone_size: few
j_call: TRBJ1-2
v_call: TRBV2
cdr3_length: 14
d_call: TRBD1
cdr3_aa: CASSGRGQGYGYTF
cdr3_nt: TGTGCCAGCAGCGGCAGGGGGCAAGGCTATGGCTACACCTTC

clone_size: -
j_call: TRBJ1-1
v_call: TRBV19
cdr3_length: 14
d_call: -
cdr3_aa: CASSIWAPNTEAFF
cdr3_nt: TGTGCCAGTAGTATATGGGCACCTAACACTGAAGCTTTCTTT

clone_size: few
j_call: TRBJ2-5
v_call: TRBV20-1
cdr3_length: 14
d_call: TRBD1
cdr3_aa: CSARSGQGIETQYF
cdr3_nt: TGCAGTGCTAGGTCAGGACAGGGGATTGAGACCCAGTACTTC

clone_size: -
j_call: TRBJ1-3
v_call: TRBV7-6
cdr3_length: 15
d_call: -
cdr3_aa: CASSSTVGSGNTIYF
cdr3_nt: TGTGCCAGCAGCTCGACCGTCGGCTCTGGAAACACCATATATTTT